The clone carrying this T cell receptor (beta chain) was observed a few times. Its target is unknown. Germline V gene sequence: CDR1 MNHNS, CDR2 SASEGT. There are 14 residues in the CDR3. V shed 4 bases, J shed 8 bases, and the junction held 7 bases outside the gene matches. Molecular-barcoded quantitative 5'-RACE produced these TCR beta libraries. TCRdb redid the calling of the 5' RACE reads with MiXCR, one entry per CDR3 protein. The table has under 250,000 distinct CDR3 sequences, about 6.7% seen once. The sample belongs to a study of CD8 T cells in ankylosing spondylitis. Study results and caveats: Clones linked with disease were CD8+ and fairly uncommon in the peripheral blood. Disease-linked clones reportedly concentrated significantly in matched ankylosing spondylitis synovial fluid. A TCR beta motif of about 8 highly homologous variants seemed to mark ankylosing spondylitis blood. Earlier authors reported some of these motif variants in reactive arthritis synovial fluid and blood.

The genes are TRBV6-1 and TRBJ1-3; 8 positions match TRBD1. Sequenced material: blood, either unsorted or a sorted T cell fraction (not recorded which). The TCR comes from a male donor with ankylosing spondylitis. This CDR3 is CASSAQGVGDTIYF. For the CDR3, the DNA is TGTGCCAGCAGTGCACAGGGGGTCGGGGACACCATATATTTT.